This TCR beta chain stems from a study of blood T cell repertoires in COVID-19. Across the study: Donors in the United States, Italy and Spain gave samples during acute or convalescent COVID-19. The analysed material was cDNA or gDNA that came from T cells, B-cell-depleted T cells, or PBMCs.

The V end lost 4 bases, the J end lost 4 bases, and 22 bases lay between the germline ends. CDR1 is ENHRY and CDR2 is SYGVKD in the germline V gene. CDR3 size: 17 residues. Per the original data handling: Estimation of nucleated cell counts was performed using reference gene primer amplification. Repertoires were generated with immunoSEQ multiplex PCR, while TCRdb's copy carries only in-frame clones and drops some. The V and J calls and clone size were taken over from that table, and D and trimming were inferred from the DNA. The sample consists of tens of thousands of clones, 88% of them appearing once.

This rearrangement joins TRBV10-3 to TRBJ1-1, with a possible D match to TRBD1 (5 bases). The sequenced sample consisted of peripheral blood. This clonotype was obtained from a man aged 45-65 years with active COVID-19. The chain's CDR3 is CAISAVNPGKGVTEAFF. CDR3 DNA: TGTGCCATCAGTGCCGTGAATCCGGGCAAAGGGGTCACTGAAGCTTTCTTT.